A selection of T cell receptor beta chains follows, all from one sample in a study of metastatic and nonmetastatic thyroid tumors. TCRdb re-analyzed the PCR reads through MiXCR. The sample holds 3,700 or so clones, about a third seen once. Sequencing input: adjacent normal tissue. All receptors derive from a female donor with papillary thyroid cancer or a benign thyroid nodule (not recorded which). Some clones in this sample may be carry-over from other donors' samples. Each CDR3 is given with its conserved first and last residue. D genes are given only for firm matches. The size of a clone is reported for some rows only, either as once, few or many, or as a class for expanded clones.

J gene	V gene	clone size	D gene	CDR3 DNA	CDR3 protein
TRBJ2-1	TRBV12-3/TRBV12-4	large	.	TGTGCCAGCACCCATCGAATGGGTGAGCAGTTCTTC	CASTHRMGEQFF
TRBJ2-2	TRBV7-3	.	.	TGTGCCAGCAGCTCCTTCGCAGGGAGGTCCGGGGAGCTGTTTTTT	CASSSFAGRSGELFF
TRBJ2-7	TRBV28	few	.	TGTGCCAGCAGTACCCTTTTACAGCAGTACGAGCAGTACTTC	CASSTLLQQYEQYF
TRBJ1-1	TRBV6-4	few	.	TGTGCCAGCAGTACAGGGCGGACTGAAGCTTTCTTT	CASSTGRTEAFF
TRBJ2-1	TRBV25-1	.	TRBD2	TGTGCCAGCAGGGAGGCGGGAGGGGACAATGAGCAGTTCTTC	CASREAGGDNEQFF
TRBJ1-6	TRBV5-1	.	TRBD1	TGCGCCAGCAGCTTGGCCAAGGGGGCCCCCCTCCACTTT	CASSLAKGAPLHF
TRBJ1-1	TRBV5-6	few	TRBD1	TGTGCCAGCACGACAGGGTCCAGAACAGGTGAAGCTTTCTTT	CASTTGSRTGEAFF
TRBJ2-3	TRBV19	few	.	TGTGCCAGTAGTAGAACTAGTTCCGAAACAGATACGCAGTATTTT	CASSRTSSETDTQYF
TRBJ2-2	TRBV24-1	few	.	TGTGCCACCAGTGATCTAGAAGGGAGGAACACCGGGGAGCTGTTTTTT	CATSDLEGRNTGELFF
TRBJ2-7	TRBV6-1	.	.	TGTGCCAGCAGTGTTAGGGGAAACAACCCCGGGGAGCAGTACTTC	CASSVRGNNPGEQYF
TRBJ1-1	TRBV3-1	medium-sized	.	TGTGCCAGCAGCCAAGGGTCGGCCACTGAAGCTTTCTTT	CASSQGSATEAFF
TRBJ2-1	TRBV9	.	TRBD2	TGTGCCAGCAGCGCCACTGCTCCGGGACTAGCCTACAATGAGCAGTTCTTC	CASSATAPGLAYNEQFF
TRBJ2-7	TRBV28	few	.	TGTGCCAGCAGTGTACTCGGACCAGCCCACGAGCAGTACTTC	CASSVLGPAHEQYF
TRBJ2-1	TRBV4-1	once	.	TGCGCCAGCAGCCAAGTTCTGGGGCAGGAGAGAAATGAGCAGTTCTTC	CASSQVLGQERNEQFF
TRBJ1-2	TRBV24-1	few	TRBD1	TGTGCCACCAGTGATTTGAGGAGACAGGGGTATGGCTACACCTTC	CATSDLRRQGYGYTF
TRBJ1-5	TRBV5-6	.	.	TGTGCCAGCAGCTTCCAGGGTCGGCTGGGGCAGCCCCAGCATTTT	CASSFQGRLGQPQHF